Listed below are T cell receptor beta chains from one sample, sequenced in a study of blood T cell repertoires in COVID-19. Generated by immunoSEQ multiplex PCR, the TCRdb table keeps only in-frame clones and is missing some. Of tens of thousands of clones in the sample, 82% were seen once. What was sequenced was peripheral blood. The receptors come from a human donor with acute or convalescent COVID-19. The donor label of this sample is uncertain. The CDR3 runs from the conserved cysteine through the conserved F or W. D genes are given only for firm matches. Some rows mark clone size as missing; the rest say once, few, many or name a class of expanded clone.

v_gene: TRBV5-1; j_gene: TRBJ1-1; abundance: NA; d_gene: NA; CDR3nt: TGCGCCAGCAGCCGTCAGGACAGTGACACTGAAGCTTTCTTT; CDR3aa: CASSRQDSDTEAFF
v_gene: TRBV12-2; j_gene: TRBJ1-3; abundance: NA; d_gene: NA; CDR3nt: TGTGCAAGTCGCTTTGGGGCAGAAAAAGGAAACACCATATATTTT; CDR3aa: CASRFGAEKGNTIYF
v_gene: TRBV29-1; j_gene: TRBJ2-1; abundance: NA; d_gene: TRBD2; CDR3nt: TGCAGCGTTAGGGCTAGCGGGGGGCCCCCTTCTCCCTACAATGAGCAGTTCTTC; CDR3aa: CSVRASGGPPSPYNEQFF
v_gene: TRBV11-3; j_gene: TRBJ2-5; abundance: NA; d_gene: NA; CDR3nt: TGTGCCAGCTCAGCTTACTTCAGGGCCGAAGAGACCCAGTACTTC; CDR3aa: CASSAYFRAEETQYF
v_gene: TRBV3-1/TRBV3-2; j_gene: TRBJ1-2; abundance: NA; d_gene: TRBD1; CDR3nt: TGTGCCAGCAGCCAGGGGACAGGGGGCCCCAACTATGGCTACACCTTC; CDR3aa: CASSQGTGGPNYGYTF
v_gene: TRBV6-5; j_gene: TRBJ1-1; abundance: NA; d_gene: NA; CDR3nt: TGTGCCAGCAGTTACTCGGGCCAGACCATGAACACTGAAGCTTTCTTT; CDR3aa: CASSYSGQTMNTEAFF
v_gene: TRBV28; j_gene: TRBJ1-2; abundance: NA; d_gene: TRBD1; CDR3nt: TGTGCCAGCAGTTTCGATAGGTGGGACAGGGGGACCTATTTTAACTATGGCTACACCTTC; CDR3aa: CASSFDRWDRGTYFNYGYTF
v_gene: TRBV5-1; j_gene: TRBJ2-6; abundance: NA; d_gene: NA; CDR3nt: TGCGCCAGCAGCTTGGTTGCAGGGCAGCCCTCTGGGGCCAACGTCCTGACTTTC; CDR3aa: CASSLVAGQPSGANVLTF
v_gene: TRBV11-3; j_gene: TRBJ2-1; abundance: once; d_gene: TRBD2; CDR3nt: TGTGCCAGCAGCTCCCTAGCGGGGGGGGCCGGTGAGCAGTTCTTC; CDR3aa: CASSSLAGGAGEQFF
v_gene: TRBV7-2; j_gene: TRBJ2-2; abundance: NA; d_gene: TRBD2; CDR3nt: TGTGCCAGCAGCTCAATAGCGGGAGAACCCGGGGAGCTGTTTTTT; CDR3aa: CASSSIAGEPGELFF
v_gene: TRBV30; j_gene: TRBJ1-6; abundance: NA; d_gene: TRBD1; CDR3nt: TGTGCCTGGCAGGGGGTTAGTTCACCCCTCCACTTT; CDR3aa: CAWQGVSSPLHF
v_gene: TRBV10-3; j_gene: TRBJ1-1; abundance: NA; d_gene: TRBD1; CDR3nt: TGTGCCATCAGTGAACCAGGACAGGGGAACACTGAAGCTTTCTTT; CDR3aa: CAISEPGQGNTEAFF
v_gene: TRBV7-8; j_gene: TRBJ2-2; abundance: NA; d_gene: TRBD1; CDR3nt: TGTGCCAGCAGCCAACAGGGGGCCGTGAACACCGGGGAGCTGTTTTTT; CDR3aa: CASSQQGAVNTGELFF
v_gene: TRBV3-1/TRBV3-2; j_gene: TRBJ2-5; abundance: NA; d_gene: NA; CDR3nt: TGTGCCAGCACCGCCCGACGGGGAGAGACCCAGTACTTC; CDR3aa: CASTARRGETQYF
v_gene: TRBV5-1; j_gene: TRBJ2-1; abundance: NA; d_gene: TRBD2; CDR3nt: TGCGCCAGCGCTACTAGCTCCGGGGGGGCTTTCTCCTACAATGAGCAGTTCTTC; CDR3aa: CASATSSGGAFSYNEQFF
v_gene: TRBV7-2; j_gene: TRBJ2-3; abundance: NA; d_gene: TRBD1; CDR3nt: TGTGCCAGCAGCCCTCAGGACAGGGGTGGGGCAGATACGCAGTATTTT; CDR3aa: CASSPQDRGGADTQYF
v_gene: TRBV7-2; j_gene: TRBJ1-1; abundance: NA; d_gene: NA; CDR3nt: TGTGCCAGCAGCTTAGCACCCCGGGACACTGAAGCTTTCTTT; CDR3aa: CASSLAPRDTEAFF
v_gene: TRBV2; j_gene: TRBJ1-6; abundance: NA; d_gene: NA; CDR3nt: TGTGCCAGCAAGCCTGCAGGTCAGGGTCGTAATTCACCCCTCCACTTT; CDR3aa: CASKPAGQGRNSPLHF
v_gene: TRBV5-1; j_gene: TRBJ1-2; abundance: NA; d_gene: NA; CDR3nt: TGCGCCAGCAGCTTATCCAGCCAGGGGTCGGGCTACACCTTC; CDR3aa: CASSLSSQGSGYTF
v_gene: TRBV18; j_gene: TRBJ2-1; abundance: NA; d_gene: TRBD2; CDR3nt: TGTGCCAGCTCACTAGCGGGAGGGCTCTACAATGAGCAGTTCTTC; CDR3aa: CASSLAGGLYNEQFF
v_gene: TRBV27; j_gene: TRBJ2-1; abundance: NA; d_gene: NA; CDR3nt: TGTGCCAGCAGCACTGCCTCCTACAATGAGCAGTTCTTC; CDR3aa: CASSTASYNEQFF
v_gene: TRBV7-9; j_gene: TRBJ1-2; abundance: NA; d_gene: TRBD1; CDR3nt: TGTGCCAGCAGCAGTACCGGACAGGCCGGCTACACCTTC; CDR3aa: CASSSTGQAGYTF
v_gene: TRBV30; j_gene: TRBJ1-1; abundance: NA; d_gene: TRBD1; CDR3nt: TGTGCCTGTGAACGGACAGGACTACGAGCTTTCTTT; CDR3aa: CACERTGLRAFF
v_gene: TRBV7-2; j_gene: TRBJ1-4; abundance: NA; d_gene: NA; CDR3nt: TGTGCCAGCAGCCAGGTGTGGAGGGACGGTGAAAAACTGTTTTTT; CDR3aa: CASSQVWRDGEKLFF
v_gene: TRBV28; j_gene: TRBJ2-1; abundance: NA; d_gene: TRBD2; CDR3nt: TGTGCCAGCAGTTTGCTAGCGGGGTTCATTAATGAGCAGTTCTTC; CDR3aa: CASSLLAGFINEQFF
v_gene: TRBV19; j_gene: TRBJ2-7; abundance: few; d_gene: TRBD1; CDR3nt: TGTGCCAGTAGTATAGCCACCGGGACAGACTACGAGCAGTACTTC; CDR3aa: CASSIATGTDYEQYF
v_gene: TRBV12-5; j_gene: TRBJ2-2; abundance: NA; d_gene: NA; CDR3nt: TGTGCTAGTGGACAGAGAAACACCGGGGAGCTGTTTTTT; CDR3aa: CASGQRNTGELFF
v_gene: TRBV6-5; j_gene: TRBJ2-7; abundance: NA; d_gene: TRBD1; CDR3nt: TGTGCCAGCAGCCGATCCGGGACAGGGGGATTAGAGCAGTACTTC; CDR3aa: CASSRSGTGGLEQYF
v_gene: TRBV10-1; j_gene: TRBJ1-4; abundance: NA; d_gene: NA; CDR3nt: TGCGCCAGCAGTGAGACGACATCGGATTATGAAAAACTGTTTTTT; CDR3aa: CASSETTSDYEKLFF
v_gene: TRBV3-1/TRBV3-2; j_gene: TRBJ2-1; abundance: NA; d_gene: NA; CDR3nt: TGTGCCAGCAGCCAAGGCGGCCAGCAGTTCTTC; CDR3aa: CASSQGGQQFF
v_gene: TRBV11-2; j_gene: TRBJ1-1; abundance: NA; d_gene: NA; CDR3nt: TGTGCCAGCAGCCCCGTTCGGACAGCGAACACTGAAGCTTTCTTT; CDR3aa: CASSPVRTANTEAFF
v_gene: TRBV28; j_gene: TRBJ1-5; abundance: NA; d_gene: NA; CDR3nt: TGTGCCAGCAGTTCCCAGTGGGGGGGCGGCGGCAATCAGCCCCAGCATTTT; CDR3aa: CASSSQWGGGGNQPQHF
v_gene: TRBV3-1/TRBV3-2; j_gene: TRBJ1-3; abundance: NA; d_gene: NA; CDR3nt: TGTGCCAGCAGCCAAGGACGGGACACAGCGAGGAACACCATATATTTT; CDR3aa: CASSQGRDTARNTIYF
v_gene: TRBV9; j_gene: TRBJ1-6; abundance: NA; d_gene: TRBD1; CDR3nt: TGTGCCAGCAGCGTGGGACAGGGAGGTTCACCCCTCCACTTT; CDR3aa: CASSVGQGGSPLHF
v_gene: TRBV2; j_gene: TRBJ2-2; abundance: NA; d_gene: TRBD1; CDR3nt: TGTGCCAGCAGGAAGGGACAGGGTACGACCGGGGAGCTGTTTTTT; CDR3aa: CASRKGQGTTGELFF
v_gene: TRBV7-2; j_gene: TRBJ2-3; abundance: once; d_gene: TRBD2; CDR3nt: TGTGCCAGCAGCTTAGGGGCGGGGGGGCACGATGCGCAGTATTTT; CDR3aa: CASSLGAGGHDAQYF
v_gene: TRBV16; j_gene: TRBJ1-1; abundance: once; d_gene: NA; CDR3nt: TGTGCCAGCAGCCAATTGGGGGGGAACACTGAAGCTTTCTTT; CDR3aa: CASSQLGGNTEAFF
v_gene: TRBV15; j_gene: TRBJ1-5; abundance: NA; d_gene: TRBD1; CDR3nt: TGTGCCACCAGCAGCGACAGGGAGGAAAGTCAGCCCCAGCATTTT; CDR3aa: CATSSDREESQPQHF
v_gene: TRBV9; j_gene: TRBJ1-1; abundance: NA; d_gene: NA; CDR3nt: TGTGCCAGCAGCGTAGCGTCGGGGGTTAACACTGAAGCTTTCTTT; CDR3aa: CASSVASGVNTEAFF
v_gene: TRBV30; j_gene: TRBJ2-5; abundance: NA; d_gene: NA; CDR3nt: TGTGCCTGGAGTAAGGGGGTGACCCAGTACTTC; CDR3aa: CAWSKGVTQYF
v_gene: TRBV3-1/TRBV3-2; j_gene: TRBJ1-2; abundance: NA; d_gene: NA; CDR3nt: TGTGCCAGCAGCCAAACGGGGGGTGGCTACACCTTC; CDR3aa: CASSQTGGGYTF
v_gene: TRBV5-8; j_gene: TRBJ1-1; abundance: NA; d_gene: NA; CDR3nt: TGTGCCAGCAGCTTACATGCGAACACTGAAGCTTTCTTT; CDR3aa: CASSLHANTEAFF
v_gene: TRBV19; j_gene: TRBJ1-5; abundance: NA; d_gene: NA; CDR3nt: TGTGCCAGTAGAGGGGTAGGGAGCAATCAGCCCCAGCATTTT; CDR3aa: CASRGVGSNQPQHF
v_gene: TRBV28; j_gene: TRBJ2-3; abundance: NA; d_gene: NA; CDR3nt: TGTGCCAGCAGCCCCTCAGGGGCAGATACGCAGTATTTT; CDR3aa: CASSPSGADTQYF
v_gene: TRBV12-3/TRBV12-4; j_gene: TRBJ1-1; abundance: NA; d_gene: NA; CDR3nt: TGTGCCAGCAGGAAGGGGCGTGACACTGAAGCTTTCTTT; CDR3aa: CASRKGRDTEAFF
v_gene: TRBV5-5; j_gene: TRBJ2-7; abundance: NA; d_gene: NA; CDR3nt: TGTGCCAGCAGCTTGGGAGGTTACTCCTACGAGCAGTACTTC; CDR3aa: CASSLGGYSYEQYF
v_gene: TRBV5-5; j_gene: TRBJ1-5; abundance: NA; d_gene: NA; CDR3nt: TGTGCCAGCAGCCGACGAGGTTCCAATCAGCCCCAGCATTTT; CDR3aa: CASSRRGSNQPQHF
v_gene: TRBV6-5; j_gene: TRBJ2-7; abundance: NA; d_gene: NA; CDR3nt: TGTGCCAGCAGTTACCGGCAGGCCTACGAGCAGTACTTC; CDR3aa: CASSYRQAYEQYF
v_gene: TRBV7-9; j_gene: TRBJ1-6; abundance: NA; d_gene: NA; CDR3nt: TGTGCCAGCAGCTTAGAACAGTATAATTCACCCCTCCACTTT; CDR3aa: CASSLEQYNSPLHF
v_gene: TRBV24-1; j_gene: TRBJ2-2; abundance: NA; d_gene: NA; CDR3nt: TGTGCCACGGGGGGAGAGACCGGGGAGCTGTTTTTT; CDR3aa: CATGGETGELFF
v_gene: TRBV7-9; j_gene: TRBJ1-1; abundance: NA; d_gene: NA; CDR3nt: TGTGCCAGCAGCTTAGATGCGGTGAACACTGAAGCTTTCTTT; CDR3aa: CASSLDAVNTEAFF
v_gene: TRBV28; j_gene: TRBJ1-5; abundance: NA; d_gene: NA; CDR3nt: TGTGCCAGCAGTCGGGGGTATCAGCCCCAGCATTTT; CDR3aa: CASSRGYQPQHF